This TCR beta chain emerged from a study of identical twins. Study-level findings and limits: Conclusions rested on cross-sectional statistics rather than following the same donors. High-abundance cord blood beta clonotypes had fewer insertions; memory repertoires showed none. Modeled out-of-frame TCR alpha sharing in monozygotic twins fell below observed levels.

This clonotype appeared many times. Its antigen is undetermined. Germline CDR1 is SNHLY and CDR2 is FYNNEI. Trimming took off 4 bases at V and 5 bases at J, with 17 bases between the two ends. The CDR3 consists of 15 residues. A universal primer site arose from template switching, and cDNA bore unique molecular identifiers. TCRdb reprocessed the 5' RACE reads via MiXCR and lists one record per CDR3 protein. The table has 250,000 to 350,000 distinct CDR3 sequences, approximately 8% seen once. Another study also made use of these data, one on yellow fever vaccine responses in identical twins.

The sequence came from a woman between 18 and 29 years old in good health. The chain couples TRBV2 to TRBJ1-2, with D hard to call. Sequenced: memory (CD45RO+) T cells sorted from blood. CDR3 nucleotide sequence: TGTGCCAGCAGTGTTCTAGTTAGGGCCCAATATGGCTACACCTTC. This gives the protein CASSVLVRAQYGYTF.